Listed below are T cell receptor beta chains from one sample, sequenced in a study of T cells in Graves' hyperthyroidism and ophthalmopathy. TCRdb reprocessed the multiplex PCR reads via MiXCR and lists one record per CDR3 protein. Of approximately 720,000 distinct CDR3 sequences in the sample, 18% were seen once. The sample comprised blood. The receptors were gathered from a woman aged 50 to 65 with Graves' hyperthyroidism that later progressed to Graves' ophthalmopathy. CDR3s include the opening cysteine and the closing phenylalanine or tryptophan. Fields, in order: clone size, D gene, J gene, V gene, CDR3 DNA, CDR3 protein. A D gene is named only where the DNA matches it firmly. The size of a clone is reported for some rows only, either as once, few or many, or as a class for expanded clones.

few	NA	TRBJ2-3	TRBV19	TGTGCCAGTAGTATAGGCAGTAGGGATACGCAGTATTTT	CASSIGSRDTQYF
many	NA	TRBJ2-5	TRBV6-1	TGTGCCAGCGGGACTCGTCAAGAGACCCAGTACTTC	CASGTRQETQYF
NA	TRBD1	TRBJ2-5	TRBV10-3	TGTGCCATCAGTGACTGGACAGGGGGATCCCAAGAGACCCAGTACTTC	CAISDWTGGSQETQYF
many	NA	TRBJ1-1	TRBV5-1	TGCGCCAGCACAGACGGCCCGAACACTGAAGCTTTCTTT	CASTDGPNTEAFF
many	TRBD1	TRBJ1-1	TRBV20-1	TGCAGTGCTACTCGGACAGGGAGGAAGGAAGCTTTCTTT	CSATRTGRKEAFF
NA	TRBD1	TRBJ2-3	TRBV5-1	TGCGCCAGCAGCCAGGACAGGGGGCAGGGAGATACGCAGTATTTT	CASSQDRGQGDTQYF
many	TRBD1	TRBJ2-1	TRBV6-6	TGTGCCAGCAGTTACTCTTTCGGACAGGGCGATGAGCAGTTCTTC	CASSYSFGQGDEQFF
NA	NA	TRBJ2-7	TRBV19	TGTGCCAGTAGTATAGTTTCCGGGGCTTCCTACGAGCAGTACTTC	CASSIVSGASYEQYF
many	NA	TRBJ1-2	TRBV18	TGTGCCAGCTCACCCCGGACAGTAATGGCTCTGGAAGGCTACACCTTC	CASSPRTVMALEGYTF
many	TRBD2	TRBJ2-3	TRBV2	TGTGCCAGCAGTGAAGGTCTAGCGGGGGGTACAGATACGCAGTATTTT	CASSEGLAGGTDTQYF
NA	TRBD1	TRBJ1-1	TRBV7-9	TGTGCCACCGGGACAGGTGATAACACTGAAGCTTTCTTT	CATGTGDNTEAFF
NA	NA	TRBJ1-3	TRBV2	TGTGCCAGCAGTGATGCCAGGGAAAGATATTTT	CASSDARERYF
many	NA	TRBJ1-1	TRBV5-1	TGCGCCAGCAGCTTGAGGAATGATGCATTGAACACTGAAGCTTTCTTT	CASSLRNDALNTEAFF
NA	TRBD2	TRBJ2-3	TRBV5-1	TGCGCCAGCAGCGGACTAGCGGGGGCGGGAGATACGCAGTATTTT	CASSGLAGAGDTQYF
many	NA	TRBJ1-4	TRBV13	TGTGCCAGCAGCACCGAGGGGGGGCTAGGCGAAAAACTGTTTTTT	CASSTEGGLGEKLFF
few	NA	TRBJ2-3	TRBV7-9	TGTGCCAGCAGTGGGGGGCCCGATACGCAGTATTTT	CASSGGPDTQYF
many	NA	TRBJ1-5	TRBV2	TGTGCCAGCAGTCGAAGCCCCAGGGGAGAGAGCAATCAGCCCCAGCATTTT	CASSRSPRGESNQPQHF
once	TRBD1	TRBJ2-7	TRBV6-2/TRBV6-3	TGTGCCAGCAGGCGGACAGGAGCGGCCTACGAGCAGTACTTC	CASRRTGAAYEQYF
NA	NA	TRBJ2-7	TRBV10-3	TGTGCCATCAGTGAGTCGACAGTGGGCAGGTTGCAGGCCTACGAGCAGTACTTC	CAISESTVGRLQAYEQYF
many	TRBD1	TRBJ1-2	TRBV11-3	TGTGCCAGCAGCTTCCCCGGACAGGGAGAATCCTATGGCTACACCTTC	CASSFPGQGESYGYTF
few	NA	TRBJ1-3	TRBV29-1	TGCAGCGCAAAAGTCCCTGGAAACACCATATATTTT	CSAKVPGNTIYF
NA	NA	TRBJ1-4	TRBV5-1	TGCGCCAGCAGCGGGGTGCAGTCAAGACTGTTTTTT	CASSGVQSRLFF
NA	NA	TRBJ1-6	TRBV20-1	TGCAGTGCCTCTACAGGTCGCTCCTATAATTCACCCCTCCACTTT	CSASTGRSYNSPLHF
many	NA	TRBJ2-7	TRBV3-1	TGTGCCAGCAGCCAAGTAGGAGGGGCCTACGAGCAGTACTTC	CASSQVGGAYEQYF
many	TRBD1	TRBJ1-1	TRBV3-1	TGTGCCAGCAGCCAAAACTGGGACAGGGGGAACACTGAAGCTTTCTTT	CASSQNWDRGNTEAFF
NA	NA	TRBJ1-2	TRBV7-2	TGTGCCAGCAGCTTAGGGGGAGGGGGAAACTATGGCTACACCTTC	CASSLGGGGNYGYTF
many	NA	TRBJ2-1	TRBV12-3/TRBV12-4	TGTGCCAGCAGTTCGGACCACTACAATGAGCAGTTCTTC	CASSSDHYNEQFF
NA	NA	TRBJ2-7	TRBV12-3/TRBV12-4	TGTGCCAGCAGGGAGGGGGGGAGGGAGCAGTACTTC	CASREGGREQYF
few	NA	TRBJ2-3	TRBV7-3	TGTGCCAGCAAAAAGACGGCGGTTGGAGATACGCAGTATTTT	CASKKTAVGDTQYF
few	TRBD1	TRBJ1-5	TRBV3-1	TGTGCCAGCAGCCAACGGGGACAGGGGTATAATCAGCCCCAGCATTTT	CASSQRGQGYNQPQHF
few	TRBD2	TRBJ2-1	TRBV5-5	TGTGCCAGCAGCCCGACTAGCGGGGGGGAATCCCACAATGAGCAGTTCTTC	CASSPTSGGESHNEQFF
few	NA	TRBJ2-1	TRBV7-3	TGTGCCAGCACCCTGGAGGGGGGGGGCCGGAATGAGCAGTTCTTC	CASTLEGGGRNEQFF
many	NA	TRBJ2-3	TRBV3-1	TGTGCCAGCAGAGGAGGGATCACAGATACGCAGTATTTT	CASRGGITDTQYF
few	NA	TRBJ2-7	TRBV28	TGTGCCAGCAGCCCGACCGACCATGCCTACGAGCAGTACTTC	CASSPTDHAYEQYF
few	TRBD1	TRBJ1-5	TRBV5-1	TGCGCCAGCAGCCCCCGGACAGGGGAGCAGCCCCAGCATTTT	CASSPRTGEQPQHF
NA	NA	TRBJ2-1	TRBV19	TGTGCCAGTAGTATCTTTGACAGTAACAATGAGCAGTTCTTC	CASSIFDSNNEQFF
few	NA	TRBJ2-7	TRBV18	TGTGCCAGCTCACCAATAGAAAACTACGAGCAGTACTTC	CASSPIENYEQYF
few	NA	TRBJ2-2	TRBV3-1	TGTGCCAGCAGCCCCCCTCAGAAGAACACCGGGGAGCTGTTTTTT	CASSPPQKNTGELFF
many	NA	TRBJ1-1	TRBV12-3/TRBV12-4	TGTGCCAGCAGTCCGAATGAAGCTTTCTTT	CASSPNEAFF
many	TRBD1	TRBJ1-1	TRBV27	TGTGCCAGCATTCAAGGACAGGGGACCATGAACACTGAAGCTTTCTTT	CASIQGQGTMNTEAFF
few	NA	TRBJ2-1	TRBV7-9	TGTGCCAGCAGCTTAGCGTACGGCAGGGAGGACAATGAGCAGTTCTTC	CASSLAYGREDNEQFF
few	NA	TRBJ1-6	TRBV3-1	TGTGCCAGCAGCCAAGAGTGGCAGATCACCTATAATTCACCCCTCCACTTT	CASSQEWQITYNSPLHF
NA	NA	TRBJ1-2	TRBV19	TGTGCCAGTAAGGGGCTGGCTAACTATGGCTACACCTTC	CASKGLANYGYTF
NA	NA	TRBJ1-6	TRBV10-2	TGCGCCAGCAGTGAGTCACGTCTATATTCACCCCTCCACTTT	CASSESRLYSPLHF
few	TRBD1	TRBJ2-7	TRBV9	TGTGCCAGCAGCCCCCGGACAGGGGCCAGCTCCTACGAGCAGTACTTC	CASSPRTGASSYEQYF
many	NA	TRBJ1-4	TRBV12-3/TRBV12-4	TGTGCCAGCAGTTTAAGGGACTTTAATGAAAAACTGTTTTTT	CASSLRDFNEKLFF
NA	TRBD2	TRBJ2-7	TRBV7-9	TGTGCCAGCAGCTCACAAGTCGTCCCGGAGCGGGGTTACGAGCAGTACTTC	CASSSQVVPERGYEQYF
NA	NA	TRBJ2-1	TRBV6-2/TRBV6-3	TGTGCCAGCAGTTACACAAATCGGGACCCCCTACCCTATGAGCAGTTCTTC	CASSYTNRDPLPYEQFF
NA	TRBD1	TRBJ1-6	TRBV11-2	TGTGCCAGCAGCCCCGGGACAGGGCAACCCCTCCACTTT	CASSPGTGQPLHF
many	NA	TRBJ2-7	TRBV30	TGTGCCTGGAGTGTGATTCCCAGCTCCTACGAGCAGTACTTC	CAWSVIPSSYEQYF
few	NA	TRBJ1-1	TRBV29-1	TGCAGCGGACAGACAGCGAACACTGAAGCTTTCTTT	CSGQTANTEAFF
NA	TRBD1	TRBJ1-5	TRBV19	TGTGCCAGTAGAGATCGGACAGGGCGGGAATATAGCAATCAGCCCCAGCATTTT	CASRDRTGREYSNQPQHF
NA	NA	TRBJ1-1	TRBV6-2/TRBV6-3	TGTGCCAGCAGTTACGCCGGTGAAGCTCTCTTT	CASSYAGEALF
NA	TRBD2	TRBJ2-7	TRBV6-1	TGTGCCAGCAGTGAAGGGATAAGCGGGGTCTACGAGCAGTACTTC	CASSEGISGVYEQYF
NA	TRBD1	TRBJ1-2	TRBV9	TGTGCCAGCAGCGTAGGAGGGACAGGGGGCAACTATGGCTACACCTTC	CASSVGGTGGNYGYTF
many	TRBD2	TRBJ2-7	TRBV7-9	TGTGCCAGCAGCCGGCAACTAGCGGGTTCGACCTACGAGCAGTACTTC	CASSRQLAGSTYEQYF
many	NA	TRBJ1-5	TRBV7-6	TGTGCCAGCAGCTTAGGTCCAGGGGCCAATCAGCCCCAGCATTTT	CASSLGPGANQPQHF
NA	TRBD1	TRBJ2-5	TRBV24-1	TGTGCCACCAGTGATCTGACAGGGGGCTTGCAGGAGACCCAGTACTTC	CATSDLTGGLQETQYF